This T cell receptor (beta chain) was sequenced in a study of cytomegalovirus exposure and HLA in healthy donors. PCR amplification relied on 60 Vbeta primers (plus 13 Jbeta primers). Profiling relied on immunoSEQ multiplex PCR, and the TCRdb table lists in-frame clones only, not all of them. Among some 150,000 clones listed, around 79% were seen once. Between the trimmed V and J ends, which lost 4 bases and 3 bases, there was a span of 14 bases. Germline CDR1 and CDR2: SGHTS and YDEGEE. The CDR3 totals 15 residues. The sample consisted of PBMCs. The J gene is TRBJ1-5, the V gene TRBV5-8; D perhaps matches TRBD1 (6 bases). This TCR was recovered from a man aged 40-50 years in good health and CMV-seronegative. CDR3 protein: CASSLSGQNNQPQHF. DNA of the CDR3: TGTGCCAGCAGCCTCTCCGGACAGAACAATCAGCCCCAGCATTTT. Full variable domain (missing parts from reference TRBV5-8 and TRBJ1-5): EAGVTQSPTHLIKTRGQQATLRCSPISGHTSVYWYQQALGLGLQFLLWYDEGEERNRGNFPPRFSGRQFPNYSSELNVNALELEDSALYLCASSLSGQNNQPQHFGDGTRLSIL.